This entry is about one T cell receptor (beta chain). Its antigen is still unknown. This clone may be a read error of a much larger clone one base away. The source of the sample is a study of tumor-infiltrating lymphocytes in primary liver carcinoma. Findings and caveats of the study: Merely some 7.5-25% of top clones spanned all five tumor regions.

With 500 ng total RNA as template and a constant-region primer, TCR beta cDNA was made. For TCR beta, libraries were produced by three nested multiplex PCR rounds using slightly modified ARM-PCR. A C-beta reverse primer was combined with TRBV1-TRBV30 forward primers in the first two PCR rounds, and each round had 10 cycles. TCRdb processed the multiplex PCR reads anew with MiXCR; each CDR3 protein has one entry. The sample consists of about 97,000 distinct CDR3 sequences, around 71% of them appearing once. For each extraction, RNA and DNA were obtained together from approximately 20-30 mg of unsorted bulk tissue. CDR3 length equals 14 residues. Germline V gives CDR1 MNHNY, CDR2 SVGAGI (reference sequence). The ends were cut back, 5 bases at V and 5 bases at J, with 13 bases in the middle.

Specimen: liver tumor tissue from sampling region 2. Subset noted: tumor region T2, inferior pole. J is TRBJ1-5 and V is TRBV6-6, with D perhaps TRBD1 (5 bases). The receptor comes from a woman aged 55-69 years with primary liver carcinoma and hepatitis B virus infection. The CDR3 spells CASSPRGGDQPQHF. The DNA for the CDR3 is TGTGCCAGCAGTCCCCGGGGGGGTGATCAGCCCCAGCATTTT.